The rows below give T cell receptor beta chains drawn from one sample of a study of blood T cell repertoires in COVID-19. Clones were read by immunoSEQ multiplex PCR, and TCRdb kept only the in-frame ones, dropping some. The data contain 45,000 to 65,000 clones, under 90% of them singletons. The sample taken for sequencing was peripheral blood. These receptors all come from a woman aged 80 or older with acute or convalescent COVID-19. CDR3s include the opening cysteine and the closing phenylalanine or tryptophan. The D gene is left open where the match is weak. Not all rows give a size; the values are once, few, many and, for expanded clones, a class.

size: -
D: TRBD2
V: TRBV2
J: TRBJ2-3
CDR3: CASSRLAGGTDTQYF
DNA: TGTGCCAGCAGCCGACTAGCGGGGGGCACAGATACGCAGTATTTT

size: -
D: TRBD2
V: TRBV5-4
J: TRBJ2-3
CDR3: CASSSGTSGTDTQYF
DNA: TGTGCCAGCAGCTCCGGGACTAGCGGCACAGATACGCAGTATTTT

size: -
D: -
V: TRBV14
J: TRBJ2-4
CDR3: CASSQAGIGIGIQYF
DNA: TGTGCCAGCAGCCAAGCCGGGATCGGGATTGGGATTCAGTACTTC

size: -
D: -
V: TRBV5-1
J: TRBJ2-5
CDR3: CASSIQGQETQYF
DNA: TGCGCCAGCAGCATTCAGGGGCAAGAGACCCAGTACTTC

size: -
D: -
V: TRBV5-6
J: TRBJ1-2
CDR3: CASSLGRAYGYTF
DNA: TGTGCCAGCAGCTTGGGCAGGGCCTATGGCTACACCTTC

size: -
D: TRBD1
V: TRBV5-6
J: TRBJ2-7
CDR3: CASSNGQVSSSYEQYF
DNA: TGTGCCAGCAGCAATGGACAGGTCTCGAGCTCCTACGAGCAGTACTTC

size: -
D: -
V: TRBV6-5
J: TRBJ2-7
CDR3: CASSSFAGYEQYF
DNA: TGTGCCAGCAGTTCCTTTGCAGGCTACGAGCAGTACTTC

size: once
D: -
V: TRBV5-5
J: TRBJ1-4
CDR3: CASSFWGQEKLFF
DNA: TGTGCCAGCAGCTTTTGGGGGCAGGAAAAACTGTTTTTT

size: -
D: -
V: TRBV27
J: TRBJ1-2
CDR3: CASSSGFGGLGDGYTF
DNA: TGTGCCAGCAGCTCCGGGTTTGGGGGACTCGGTGACGGCTACACCTTC

size: -
D: -
V: TRBV29-1
J: TRBJ1-2
CDR3: CSVGTNSYGYTF
DNA: TGCAGCGTTGGGACAAACTCCTATGGCTACACCTTC

size: -
D: -
V: TRBV4-1
J: TRBJ2-5
CDR3: CASSQGWRDQETQYF
DNA: TGCGCCAGCAGCCAAGGCTGGAGGGACCAAGAGACCCAGTACTTC

size: -
D: TRBD1
V: TRBV27
J: TRBJ2-1
CDR3: CASQSEQQGFVVNEQFF
DNA: TGTGCCAGCCAATCGGAACAACAGGGGTTCGTGGTAAATGAGCAGTTCTTC

size: -
D: -
V: TRBV1
J: TRBJ1-5
CDR3: CTSSQDHGQGFQPQHF
DNA: TGCACCAGCAGCCAAGATCACGGACAGGGGTTTCAGCCCCAGCATTTT

size: -
D: TRBD1
V: TRBV3-1/TRBV3-2
J: TRBJ1-2
CDR3: CASTDRGANYGYTF
DNA: TGTGCCAGCACCGACAGGGGTGCTAACTATGGCTACACCTTC

size: -
D: TRBD1
V: TRBV5-5
J: TRBJ1-1
CDR3: CASSLALRGPAGAFF
DNA: TGTGCCAGCAGCTTGGCGCTCAGGGGGCCTGCGGGAGCTTTCTTT

size: -
D: TRBD1
V: TRBV7-2
J: TRBJ1-1
CDR3: CASSPITGDTEAFF
DNA: TGTGCCAGCAGTCCCATTACAGGGGACACTGAAGCTTTCTTT

size: few
D: TRBD1
V: TRBV30
J: TRBJ1-4
CDR3: CAWSAPTWTGPEDEKLFF
DNA: TGTGCCTGGAGTGCCCCAACCTGGACAGGCCCCGAGGATGAAAAACTGTTTTTT

size: -
D: -
V: TRBV2
J: TRBJ1-5
CDR3: CASSEEPDYSNQPQHF
DNA: TGTGCCAGCAGTGAAGAACCAGATTATAGCAATCAGCCCCAGCATTTT

size: -
D: -
V: TRBV11-3
J: TRBJ2-2
CDR3: CASSLVQGREGELFF
DNA: TGTGCCAGCAGCTTAGTGCAGGGGCGAGAAGGGGAGCTGTTTTTT

size: -
D: TRBD2
V: TRBV3-1/TRBV3-2
J: TRBJ2-7
CDR3: CASSQDETSAEQYF
DNA: TGTGCCAGCAGCCAAGATGAGACTAGCGCCGAGCAGTACTTC

size: -
D: -
V: TRBV9
J: TRBJ1-5
CDR3: CASSVEAGGDQPQHF
DNA: TGTGCCAGCAGCGTAGAGGCAGGAGGAGATCAGCCCCAGCATTTT

size: -
D: -
V: TRBV5-4
J: TRBJ2-7
CDR3: CASRSQGRNEQYF
DNA: TGTGCCAGCAGATCCCAGGGGCGAAACGAGCAGTACTTC

size: -
D: -
V: TRBV14
J: TRBJ2-5
CDR3: CASSQDHRREETQYF
DNA: TGTGCCAGCAGCCAAGATCACAGGCGTGAAGAGACCCAGTACTTC

size: -
D: -
V: TRBV6-5
J: TRBJ1-2
CDR3: CASSWGLDYGYTF
DNA: TGTGCCAGCAGCTGGGGGCTGGACTATGGCTACACCTTC

size: -
D: -
V: TRBV19
J: TRBJ1-5
CDR3: CASSIRVRQDSNQPQHF
DNA: TGTGCCAGTAGTATTAGGGTTAGACAGGATAGCAATCAGCCCCAGCATTTT

size: -
D: -
V: TRBV6-6
J: TRBJ1-2
CDR3: CASSYEPEGVGGYTF
DNA: TGTGCCAGCAGTTACGAACCCGAGGGTGTGGGGGGCTACACCTTC

size: -
D: -
V: TRBV5-1
J: TRBJ1-5
CDR3: CASREGSNQPQHF
DNA: TGCGCCAGCAGGGAGGGGAGCAATCAGCCCCAGCATTTT

size: -
D: TRBD2
V: TRBV6-5
J: TRBJ2-7
CDR3: CASSYRSGGYYEQYF
DNA: TGTGCCAGCAGTTACAGGTCGGGGGGGTACTACGAGCAGTACTTC

size: -
D: -
V: TRBV11-2
J: TRBJ2-1
CDR3: CASRGYNEQFF
DNA: TGTGCCTCCCGGGGCTACAATGAGCAGTTCTTC

size: -
D: -
V: TRBV6-5
J: TRBJ1-2
CDR3: CASPEGGGASGYTF
DNA: TGTGCCAGCCCCGAGGGGGGGGGCGCGTCTGGCTACACCTTC

size: -
D: -
V: TRBV7-2
J: TRBJ2-5
CDR3: CASSRGGTEQETQYF
DNA: TGTGCCAGCAGCCGGGGGGGGACAGAGCAAGAGACCCAGTACTTC

size: -
D: TRBD1
V: TRBV3-1/TRBV3-2
J: TRBJ2-7
CDR3: CASSLLRDRDNEQYF
DNA: TGTGCCAGCAGCCTTCTCCGGGACAGGGACAACGAGCAGTACTTC

size: -
D: -
V: TRBV10-3
J: TRBJ1-4
CDR3: CAISEWQGEKLFF
DNA: TGTGCCATCAGTGAGTGGCAGGGGGAAAAACTGTTTTTT

size: -
D: -
V: TRBV7-9
J: TRBJ2-3
CDR3: CASSLGQGHTDTQYF
DNA: TGTGCCAGCAGCTTAGGGCAGGGGCACACAGATACGCAGTATTTT

size: once
D: TRBD1
V: TRBV11-2
J: TRBJ2-3
CDR3: CASSLPGTGGADTQYF
DNA: TGTGCCAGCAGCTTACCAGGGACAGGGGGCGCAGATACGCAGTATTTT

size: -
D: TRBD1
V: TRBV28
J: TRBJ1-2
CDR3: CASSPSGTGSHYGYTF
DNA: TGTGCCAGCAGTCCGTCCGGGACAGGGTCGCACTATGGCTACACCTTC

size: few
D: TRBD1
V: TRBV5-1
J: TRBJ1-6
CDR3: CASSQNDRVESPLHF
DNA: TGCGCCAGCAGCCAAAACGACAGGGTTGAATCACCCCTCCACTTT

size: -
D: TRBD1
V: TRBV3-1/TRBV3-2
J: TRBJ2-5
CDR3: CASSQDEGAVSTQYF
DNA: TGTGCCAGCAGCCAAGATGAGGGGGCCGTTTCGACCCAGTACTTC

size: once
D: -
V: TRBV12-3/TRBV12-4
J: TRBJ1-1
CDR3: CASSPELGEAFF
DNA: TGTGCCAGCAGTCCTGAGCTAGGTGAAGCTTTCTTT

size: once
D: -
V: TRBV5-1
J: TRBJ1-1
CDR3: CASSPRERNTEAFF
DNA: TGCGCCAGCAGCCCGAGAGAGCGGAACACTGAAGCTTTCTTT

size: -
D: -
V: TRBV11-2
J: TRBJ2-5
CDR3: CASSLGGVTQYF
DNA: TGTGCCAGCAGCTTAGGGGGGGTGACCCAGTACTTC

size: -
D: -
V: TRBV7-2
J: TRBJ2-3
CDR3: CASRQGGGTDTQYF
DNA: TGTGCCAGCAGACAAGGGGGGGGCACAGATACGCAGTATTTT

size: -
D: TRBD1
V: TRBV5-1
J: TRBJ1-2
CDR3: CASTRTGGAGYGYTF
DNA: TGCGCCAGCACCAGAACAGGGGGCGCAGGCTATGGCTACACCTTC

size: -
D: TRBD1
V: TRBV7-2
J: TRBJ1-2
CDR3: CASSLARTGAGYTF
DNA: TGTGCCAGCAGCTTAGCGCGAACAGGGGCTGGCTACACCTTC

size: -
D: -
V: TRBV7-2
J: TRBJ2-2
CDR3: CASSLGTSSAGELFF
DNA: TGTGCCAGCAGCTTAGGTACTAGTTCAGCCGGGGAGCTGTTTTTT

size: -
D: -
V: TRBV6-5
J: TRBJ2-7
CDR3: CASSYDASLKYEQYF
DNA: TGTGCCAGCAGTTACGACGCTAGCTTAAAGTACGAGCAGTACTTC

size: -
D: TRBD2
V: TRBV7-2
J: TRBJ2-7
CDR3: CASSPGGSEVEQYF
DNA: TGTGCCAGCAGCCCGGGGGGGTCAGAGGTCGAGCAGTACTTC

size: -
D: TRBD1
V: TRBV5-4
J: TRBJ1-2
CDR3: CASSVYRGLYGYTF
DNA: TGTGCCAGCAGCGTATACAGGGGGCTATATGGCTACACCTTC

size: -
D: -
V: TRBV5-6
J: TRBJ1-1
CDR3: CASRNRLGTEAFF
DNA: TGTGCCAGCAGAAACAGGTTGGGGACTGAAGCTTTCTTT

size: -
D: -
V: TRBV4-2
J: TRBJ2-3
CDR3: CASSQGGGSSTDTQYF
DNA: TGTGCCAGCAGCCAAGGCGGGGGCTCTAGCACAGATACGCAGTATTTT

size: -
D: TRBD1
V: TRBV11-3
J: TRBJ1-1
CDR3: CASSLAGRRGLEAFF
DNA: TGTGCCAGCAGCTTAGCAGGTCGCAGGGGGCTTGAAGCTTTCTTT

size: -
D: -
V: TRBV3-1/TRBV3-2
J: TRBJ1-4
CDR3: CASSPSDPPREKLFF
DNA: TGTGCCAGCAGCCCTTCGGATCCTCCGCGGGAAAAACTGTTTTTT

size: -
D: TRBD2
V: TRBV6-6
J: TRBJ2-7
CDR3: CASSYQRGSYEQYF
DNA: TGTGCCAGCAGTTATCAGCGGGGCTCCTACGAGCAGTACTTC

size: once
D: TRBD1
V: TRBV13
J: TRBJ1-2
CDR3: CASSHPFLYGDRGPLTTF
DNA: TGTGCCAGCAGCCACCCATTTCTGTACGGGGACAGGGGGCCCCTTACCACCTTC